Shown below are 10 T cell receptor beta chains from a single sample sequenced in a study of CD8+CD57+ T cells in acquired aplastic anemia. Previously, flow cytometry had revealed CD8+CD57+ cell expansion in the patients chosen for sequencing. Genomic DNA templated the TCR beta VDJ and CDR3 profiling. Via MiXCR, TCRdb re-called the reads, giving one row per CDR3 protein. The data show 200,000 to 250,000 distinct CDR3 sequences, with 47% seen just once and approximately 7.8% held by the top ten. Sequenced input: sorted CD4+, CD8+, or CD8+CD57+ T cells (not recorded which) from PBMCs. These receptors were collected from a human donor with aplastic anemia.

This clonotype was picked up one time. The rearrangement links TRBV7-6 to TRBJ1-4; no clear D. The CDR3 spans 12 residues. The germline V gene encodes CDR1 SGHVS and CDR2 FNYEAQ. The ends were cut back, 5 bases at V and 8 bases at J, with 9 bases in the middle. CDR3 loop: CASSPRGEKLFF. The DNA for the CDR3 is TGTGCCAGCAGCCCTCGTGGGGAAAAACTGTTTTTT.

This clonotype was counted at least ten times. This sequence joins TRBV15 and TRBJ2-3; possibly TRBD2 for D (5 bases). CDR3 length: 15 amino acids. Germline V gene sequence: CDR1 LNHNV, CDR2 YYDKDF (reference sequence). Trimming cost V 5 bases and J 1 base, with 13 bases left between them. In nucleotides, the CDR3 is TGTGCCACCAGCCCCACGAGGGAGCGCACAGATACGCAGTATTTT. As protein: CATSPTRERTDTQYF. Full variable domain (remainder filled in from reference TRBV15 and TRBJ2-3): DAMVIQNPRYQVTQFGKPVTLSCSQTLNHNVMYWYQQKSSQAPKLLFHYYDKDFNNEADTPDNFQSRRPNTSFCFLDIRSPGLGDTAMYLCATSPTRERTDTQYFGPGTRLTVL.

V is TRBV7-9 and J is TRBJ1-4; 7 bases match TRBD1. The germline V gene encodes CDR1 SEHNR and CDR2 FQNEAQ (reference sequence). The V gene end was trimmed by 5 bases and the J gene end by 5 bases; junction bases not matched to a gene: 5. The CDR3 runs 14 residues. The CDR3 loop is CASSRDSDNEKLFF. CDR3 in DNA: TGTGCCAGCAGCCGGGACAGTGACAATGAAAAACTGTTTTTT. Filled out from reference TRBV7-9 and TRBJ1-4, the complete variable domain reads DTGVSQNPRHKITKRGQNVTFRCDPISEHNRLYWYRQTLGQGPEFLTYFQNEAQLEKSRLLSDRFSAERPKGSFSTLEIQRTEQGDSAMYLCASSRDSDNEKLFFGSGTQLSVL.

The chain has TRBV2 and TRBJ2-2, with D uncertain. The length of the CDR3 is 16 residues. Germline V gene lookup returns CDR1 SNHLY and CDR2 FYNNEI. Trimming pared 6 bases from V and 7 bases from J, leaving 21 bases between. CDR3 region: CASSPSVLSLHGELFF. CDR3 in DNA: TGTGCCAGCAGCCCCTCCGTCCTAAGTCTTCACGGGGAGCTGTTTTTT.

This chain's CDR3 is CASTRQVLEQYF. In DNA, the CDR3 is TGTGCCAGCACCAGACAGGTTTTGGAGCAGTACTTC. V is TRBV2 and J is TRBJ2-7; perhaps TRBD1 as D (6 bases). This CDR3 contains 12 residues. V lost 7 bases, J lost 7 bases, and 14 bases lay in between. From germline, CDR1 is SNHLY and CDR2 FYNNEI.

This clonotype was observed at least ten times. CDR3 nucleotides: TGTGCCAGTAGTATAGAAAACACTGAAGCTTTCTTT. As protein: CASSIENTEAFF. The J gene is TRBJ1-1, the V gene TRBV19; D not resolved. Germline V lookup: CDR1 LNHDA, CDR2 SQIVND (reference sequence). Trimming pared 0 bases from V and 2 bases from J, leaving 1 base between. The CDR3 runs to 12 residues.

The CDR3 protein is CASRVGRDTEAFF. For the CDR3, the DNA is TGTGCCAGCAGGGTCGGCAGGGACACTGAAGCTTTCTTT. The chain uses TRBV2 and TRBJ1-1, with D perhaps matching TRBD1 (5 bases). The CDR3 runs to 13 residues. Germline values: CDR1 SNHLY, CDR2 FYNNEI. Deletions cut 6 bases from V and 3 bases from J, with 11 bases between.

This rearrangement joins TRBV7-9 to TRBJ1-2, with a possible D match to TRBD1 (6 bases). Trimming took off 7 bases at V and 8 bases at J, with 17 bases between the two ends. The CDR3 totals 13 residues. Germline lookup yields CDR1 SEHNR and CDR2 FQNEAQ (reference sequence). CDR3 DNA sequence: TGTGCCAGCACCCTGGGATGGACAGAAGGCTACACCTTC. This sequence encodes CASTLGWTEGYTF.

V and J are TRBV20-1 and TRBJ1-2; 8 bases are a match to TRBD1. The CDR3 length is 13 residues. Germline assignment: CDR1 DFQATT and CDR2 SNEGSKA (reference sequence). V lost 6 bases to trimming and J lost 4 bases; unmatched junction nucleotides: 7. CDR3 residues: CSAMTGDGYGYTF. The CDR3 coding sequence is TGCAGTGCCATGACAGGGGATGGCTATGGCTACACCTTC.

This clonotype was recorded many times. The chain employs TRBV4-2 and TRBJ1-1, with D hard to call. The CDR3 contains 12 residues. Germline values: CDR1 LGHNA, CDR2 YNFKEQ. With 4 bases removed from V and 4 bases from J, the gap between germline ends came to 7 bases. The CDR3 DNA reads TGTGCCAGCAGCCCCCCTGGCACTGAAGCTTTCTTT. It translates to CASSPPGTEAFF.